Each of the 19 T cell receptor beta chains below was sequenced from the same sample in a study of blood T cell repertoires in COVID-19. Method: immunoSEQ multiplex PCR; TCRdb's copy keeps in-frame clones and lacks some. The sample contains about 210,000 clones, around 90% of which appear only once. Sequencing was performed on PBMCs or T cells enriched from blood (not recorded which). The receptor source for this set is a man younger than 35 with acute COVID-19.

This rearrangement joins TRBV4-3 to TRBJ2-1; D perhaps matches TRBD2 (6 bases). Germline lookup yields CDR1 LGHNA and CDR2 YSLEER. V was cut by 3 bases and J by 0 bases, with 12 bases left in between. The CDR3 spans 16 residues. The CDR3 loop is CASSHDLGGSYNEQFF. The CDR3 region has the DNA TGCGCCAGCAGCCATGACCTGGGGGGCTCCTACAATGAGCAGTTCTTC.

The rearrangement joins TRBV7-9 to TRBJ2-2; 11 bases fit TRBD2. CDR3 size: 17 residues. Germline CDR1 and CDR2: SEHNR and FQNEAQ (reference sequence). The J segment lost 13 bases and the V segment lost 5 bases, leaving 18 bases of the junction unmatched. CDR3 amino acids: CASSLTSGLAGNWGLFF. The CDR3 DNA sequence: TGTGCCAGCAGCCTCACCTCCGGACTAGCGGGCAATTGGGGGCTGTTTTTT.

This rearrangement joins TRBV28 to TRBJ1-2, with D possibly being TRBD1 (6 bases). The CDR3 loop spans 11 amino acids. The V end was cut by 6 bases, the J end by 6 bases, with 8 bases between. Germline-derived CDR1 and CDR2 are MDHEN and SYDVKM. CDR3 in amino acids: CASSHRDGYTF. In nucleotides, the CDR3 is TGTGCCAGCAGCCACAGGGATGGCTACACCTTC.

CDR3 bases: TGTGCCAGCAGCTTACTCGGGAGGGCGAGGGATACGCAGTATTTT. Translation gives CASSLLGRARDTQYF. The chain uses TRBV11-2 and TRBJ2-3; TRBD2 agrees at 8 bases. V was pared by 2 bases and J by 6 bases, with 7 bases of the junction left unmatched. The germline V gene encodes CDR1 SGHAT and CDR2 FQNNGV. The CDR3 spans 15 residues.

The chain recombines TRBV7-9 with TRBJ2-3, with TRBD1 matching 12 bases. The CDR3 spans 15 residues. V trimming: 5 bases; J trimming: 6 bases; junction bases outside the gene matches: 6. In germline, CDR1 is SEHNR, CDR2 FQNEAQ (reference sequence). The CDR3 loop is CASSAGTGGFDTQYF. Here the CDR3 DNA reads TGTGCCAGCAGCGCCGGGACAGGGGGCTTTGATACGCAGTATTTT.

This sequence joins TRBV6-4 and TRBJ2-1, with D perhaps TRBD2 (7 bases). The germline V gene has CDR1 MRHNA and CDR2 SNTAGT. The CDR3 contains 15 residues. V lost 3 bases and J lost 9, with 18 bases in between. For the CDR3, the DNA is TGTGCCAGCAGTGAACTGGGAGGGGAGGGGGGTGAGCAGTTCTTC. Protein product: CASSELGGEGGEQFF.

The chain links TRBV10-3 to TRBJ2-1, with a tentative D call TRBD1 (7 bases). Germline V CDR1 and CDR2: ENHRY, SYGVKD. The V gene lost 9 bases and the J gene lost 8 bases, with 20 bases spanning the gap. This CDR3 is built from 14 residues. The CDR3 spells CAMRGAGGGDEQFF. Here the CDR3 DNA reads TGTGCCATGAGGGGTGCAGGGGGAGGCGATGAGCAGTTCTTC.

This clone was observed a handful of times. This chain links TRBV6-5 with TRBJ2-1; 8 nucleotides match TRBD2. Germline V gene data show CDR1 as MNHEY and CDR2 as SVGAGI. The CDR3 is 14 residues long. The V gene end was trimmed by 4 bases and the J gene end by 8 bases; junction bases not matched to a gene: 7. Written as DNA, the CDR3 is TGTGCCAGCAGTTGGCGGGGGGTGGTGGATGAGCAGTTCTTC. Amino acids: CASSWRGVVDEQFF.

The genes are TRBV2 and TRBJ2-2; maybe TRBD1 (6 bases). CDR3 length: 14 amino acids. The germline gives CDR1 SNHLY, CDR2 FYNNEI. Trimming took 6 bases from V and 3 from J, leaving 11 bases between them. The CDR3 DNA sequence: TGTGCCAGCAGGCCCAGGGGTGACACCGGGGAGCTGTTTTTT. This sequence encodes CASRPRGDTGELFF.

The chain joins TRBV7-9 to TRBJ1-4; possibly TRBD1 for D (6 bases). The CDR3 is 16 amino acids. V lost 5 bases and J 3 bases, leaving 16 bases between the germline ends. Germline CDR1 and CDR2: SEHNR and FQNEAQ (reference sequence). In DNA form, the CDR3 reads TGTGCCAGCAGCCGACCGAGGGGGGGATCTAATGAAAAACTGTTTTTT. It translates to CASSRPRGGSNEKLFF.

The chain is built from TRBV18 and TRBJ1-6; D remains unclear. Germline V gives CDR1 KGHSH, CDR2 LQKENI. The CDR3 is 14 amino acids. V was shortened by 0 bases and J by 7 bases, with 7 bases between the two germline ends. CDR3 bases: TGTGCCAGCTCACCACCACAGCCAAATTCACCCCTCCACTTT. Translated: CASSPPQPNSPLHF.

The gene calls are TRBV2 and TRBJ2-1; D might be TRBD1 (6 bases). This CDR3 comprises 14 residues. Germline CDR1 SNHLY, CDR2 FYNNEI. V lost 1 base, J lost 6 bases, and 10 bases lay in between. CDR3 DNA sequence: TGTGCCAGCAGTGAAGACCAGGGGCTCAATGAGCAGTTCTTC. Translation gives CASSEDQGLNEQFF.

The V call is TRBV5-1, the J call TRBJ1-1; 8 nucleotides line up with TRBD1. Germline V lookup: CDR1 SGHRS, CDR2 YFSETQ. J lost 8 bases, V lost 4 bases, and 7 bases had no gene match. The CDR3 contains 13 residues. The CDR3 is CASSALQGAEAFF. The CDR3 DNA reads TGCGCCAGCAGCGCTCTTCAGGGGGCCGAAGCTTTCTTT.

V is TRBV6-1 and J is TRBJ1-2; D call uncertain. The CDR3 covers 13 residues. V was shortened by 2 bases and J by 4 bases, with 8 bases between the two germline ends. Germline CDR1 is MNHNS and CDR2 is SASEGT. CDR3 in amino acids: CASSESGSYGYTF. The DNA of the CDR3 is TGTGCCAGCAGTGAATCAGGAAGCTATGGCTACACCTTC.

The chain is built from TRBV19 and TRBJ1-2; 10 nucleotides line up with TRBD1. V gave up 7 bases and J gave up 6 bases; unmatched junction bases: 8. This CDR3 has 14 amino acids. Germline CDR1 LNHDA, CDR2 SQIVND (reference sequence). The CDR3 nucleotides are TGTGCCAGTACTGCCTGGACAGGGGGGCATGGCTACACCTTC. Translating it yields CASTAWTGGHGYTF.

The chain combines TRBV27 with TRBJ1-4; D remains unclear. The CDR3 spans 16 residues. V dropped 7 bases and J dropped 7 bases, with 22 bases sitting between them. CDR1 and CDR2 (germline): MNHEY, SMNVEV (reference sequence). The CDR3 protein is CASKSRQYRITEKLFF. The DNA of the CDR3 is TGTGCCAGCAAGTCGCGGCAGTATAGGATTACTGAAAAACTGTTTTTT.

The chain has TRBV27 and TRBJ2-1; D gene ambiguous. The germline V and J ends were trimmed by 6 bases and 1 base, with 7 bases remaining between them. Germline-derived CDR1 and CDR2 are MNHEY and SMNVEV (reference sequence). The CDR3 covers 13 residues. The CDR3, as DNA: TGTGCCAGCAGCACAGCTTCCTACAATGAGCAGTTCTTC. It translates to CASSTASYNEQFF.

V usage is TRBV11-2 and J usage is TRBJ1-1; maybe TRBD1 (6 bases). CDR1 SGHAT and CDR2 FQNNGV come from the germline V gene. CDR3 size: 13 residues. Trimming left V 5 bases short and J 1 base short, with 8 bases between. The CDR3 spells CASSGGANTEAFF. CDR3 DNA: TGTGCCAGCAGCGGGGGCGCGAACACTGAAGCTTTCTTT.

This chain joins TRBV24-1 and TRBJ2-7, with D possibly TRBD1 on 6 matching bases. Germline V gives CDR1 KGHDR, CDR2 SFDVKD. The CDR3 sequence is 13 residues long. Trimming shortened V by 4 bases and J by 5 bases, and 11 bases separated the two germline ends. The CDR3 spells CATSELGADEQYF. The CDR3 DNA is TGTGCCACCAGTGAATTGGGGGCTGACGAGCAGTACTTC.